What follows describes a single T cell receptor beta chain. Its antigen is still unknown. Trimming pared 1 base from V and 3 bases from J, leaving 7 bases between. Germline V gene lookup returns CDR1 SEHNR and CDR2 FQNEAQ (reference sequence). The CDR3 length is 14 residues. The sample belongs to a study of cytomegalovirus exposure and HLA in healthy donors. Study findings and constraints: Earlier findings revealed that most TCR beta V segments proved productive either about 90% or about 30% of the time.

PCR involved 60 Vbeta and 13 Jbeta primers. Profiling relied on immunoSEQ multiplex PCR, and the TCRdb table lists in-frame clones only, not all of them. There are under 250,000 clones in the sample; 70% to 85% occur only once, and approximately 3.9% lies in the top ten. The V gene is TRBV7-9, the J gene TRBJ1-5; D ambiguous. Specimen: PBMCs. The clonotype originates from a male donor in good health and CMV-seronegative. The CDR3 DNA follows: TGTGCCAGCAGCTTAGAGGCGGTCAATCAGCCCCAGCATTTT. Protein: CASSLEAVNQPQHF.